What follows are 30 T cell receptor beta chains derived from one specimen sequenced in a study of T cell repertoires in cytomegalovirus infection. Their antigens remain unidentified. TCRdb processed the reads anew with MiXCR; each CDR3 protein has one entry. The repertoire holds tens of thousands of distinct CDR3 sequences, with around 18% as singletons. Sequencing was performed on CD8+ T cells from cultured PBMCs, taken from culture after CMV antigen stimulation. These receptor sequences come from a human donor in good health (CMV status not recorded). Some clones in this sample may be carry-over from other donors' samples.

This clonotype was observed a few times. The chain employs TRBV5-6 and TRBJ2-2; 7 bases are a match to TRBD1. This CDR3 comprises 17 residues. V lost 5 bases and J lost 0; bases outside the gene matches: 10. Germline values: CDR1 SGHDT, CDR2 YYEEEE. DNA for the CDR3: TGTGCCAGCAGTTTTACAGGGGCCGGGACGAACACCGGGGAGCTGTTTTTT. Translation gives CASSFTGAGTNTGELFF.

The rearrangement links TRBV28 to TRBJ2-1, with D tentatively TRBD2 (6 bases). V lost 5 bases and J 9 bases, leaving 17 bases between the germline ends. Per the germline V gene, CDR1 is MDHEN and CDR2 is SYDVKM. This CDR3 spans 14 amino acids. CDR3 protein: CASSLAGRYGEQFF. The CDR3 DNA reads TGTGCCAGCAGTCTAGCTGGGAGGTACGGTGAGCAGTTCTTC.

V usage is TRBV19 and J usage is TRBJ1-5; D perhaps matches TRBD1 (6 bases). There are 16 residues in the CDR3. Per germline, CDR1 LNHDA and CDR2 SQIVND (reference sequence). V shed 10 bases and J shed 4 bases, with 23 bases lying between them. The CDR3 DNA is TGTGCCACCCGACCCAGGACAGAGCGAAGGAATCAGCCCCAGCATTTT. As protein: CATRPRTERRNQPQHF.

The chain has TRBV6-6 and TRBJ1-2, with D perhaps matching TRBD1 (6 bases). CDR3 length: 13 amino acids. Germline V CDR1 and CDR2: MNHNY, SVGAGI (reference sequence). V was clipped by 5 bases and J by 4 bases, with 11 bases between them. CDR3 DNA sequence: TGTGCCAGCAGTACGGGGACACGCTATGGCTACACCTTC. Protein product: CASSTGTRYGYTF.

Relative to its sample, this clonotype is medium-sized. The chain recombines TRBV6-5 with TRBJ2-5, with 9 bases lining up with TRBD2. V shed 5 bases, J shed 5 bases, and the junction held 9 bases outside the gene matches. The CDR3 is made up of 15 amino acids. Germline assignment: CDR1 MNHEY and CDR2 SVGAGI. The DNA for the CDR3 is TGTGCCAGCAGTAAAACACCGGGACTAGCTGAGACCCAGTACTTC. Its protein product is CASSKTPGLAETQYF.

This clonotype counts as medium-sized. This chain links TRBV6-2 or TRBV6-3 with TRBJ2-1; TRBD1 agrees at 7 bases. The junction had 2 bases not matched to a gene; V was cut back by 5 bases and J by 1 base. The germline V gene has CDR1 MNHEY and CDR2 SVGEGT. There are 14 residues in the CDR3. Here the CDR3 DNA reads TGTGCCAGCAGTCCCAGGGGGTCCTACAATGAGCAGTTCTTC. Protein product: CASSPRGSYNEQFF.

This clonotype showed up just a few times. The chain links TRBV7-6 to TRBJ2-1; D uncertain. In germline, CDR1 is SGHVS, CDR2 FNYEAQ. The CDR3 is 17 amino acids. V was trimmed by 5 bases and J by 2 bases, leaving 19 bases between them. In DNA, the CDR3 is TGTGCCAGCAGCCCGACCCCCGCCCCTTCACCCTACAATGAGCAGTTCTTC. Residues: CASSPTPAPSPYNEQFF.

This sequence joins TRBV7-6 and TRBJ2-7, with D possibly TRBD1 on 5 matching bases. Per germline, CDR1 SGHVS and CDR2 FNYEAQ. The CDR3 runs to 15 residues. Trimming shortened V by 1 base and J by 3 bases, and 13 bases separated the two germline ends. In DNA form, the CDR3 reads TGTGCCAGCAGCTTAGGGCAGGGATATATCTACGAGCAGTACTTC. Translation: CASSLGQGYIYEQYF.

This clonotype was seen a single time. The CDR3 DNA sequence: TGCGCCAGCAGCCAAGATCTAGCGGGGGCGGGCAATGAGCAGTTCTTC. Translated: CASSQDLAGAGNEQFF. The rearrangement joins TRBV4-3 to TRBJ2-1; TRBD2 matches 10 bases. This CDR3 has 16 amino acids. J was trimmed by 6 bases and V by 0 bases; bases with no gene match: 5. The germline gives CDR1 LGHNA, CDR2 YSLEER.

This clonotype has more than one count but fewer than ten. The chain couples TRBV9 to TRBJ2-1, with TRBD2 matching over 10 bases. Looked up from germline, CDR1 is SGDLS and CDR2 is YYNGEE. CDR3 length: 15 residues. Losses at the gene ends were 0 bases for V and 8 bases for J; bases not matched to a gene: 5. CDR3 in DNA: TGTGCCAGCAGCGTAGTTCAGCGGGGGGGAGATGAGCAGTTCTTC. Amino acid sequence: CASSVVQRGGDEQFF.

This clonotype was counted between two and nine times. The DNA of the CDR3 is TGTGCCAGCAGCTTAGAATGGGGGAGGCTGGGTGAGACCCAGTACTTC. Translating it yields CASSLEWGRLGETQYF. The rearrangement links TRBV7-6 to TRBJ2-5, with D possibly TRBD2 on 6 matching bases. The CDR3 runs to 16 residues. V lost 1 base and J 5 bases, leaving 17 bases between the germline ends. Germline CDR1 reads SGHVS; CDR2 reads FNYEAQ.

This clonotype was picked up a small number of times. This sequence joins TRBV7-3 and TRBJ2-5; 8 bases are a match to TRBD2. CDR1 is SGHTA, CDR2 FQGTGA, per germline. The CDR3 contains 13 residues. J lost 5 bases, V lost 5 bases, and 4 bases had no gene match. CDR3 in amino acids: CASSRGGGETQYF. The CDR3 DNA follows: TGTGCCAGCAGCCGGGGGGGCGGCGAGACCCAGTACTTC.

This clonotype was found a few times. The chain recombines TRBV12-3 or TRBV12-4 with TRBJ2-7; either TRBD1 or TRBD2 may supply D (5 bases each). The CDR3 totals 14 residues. V dropped 6 bases and J dropped 5 bases, with 17 bases sitting between them. CDR3 protein: CASSPLGTVNEQYF. The CDR3 nucleotides are TGTGCCAGCAGCCCCCTTGGGACGGTGAACGAGCAGTACTTC.

The V and J genes are TRBV12-3 or TRBV12-4 and TRBJ1-1; D not certain. This CDR3 contains 13 residues. V gave up 6 bases and J gave up 0 bases, with 8 bases separating them. This CDR3 reads CASSPDLNTEAFF. DNA for the CDR3: TGTGCCAGCAGCCCCGATCTGAACACTGAAGCTTTCTTT.

This chain connects TRBV12-3 or TRBV12-4 to TRBJ1-1; the D gene is possibly TRBD1 (5 bases). The CDR3 spans 16 residues. The V end was cut by 4 bases, the J end by 2 bases, with 17 bases between. The CDR3: CASSSYPVGDNTEAFF. The CDR3 DNA sequence: TGTGCCAGCAGTTCCTACCCGGTAGGGGACAACACTGAAGCTTTCTTT.

This chain joins TRBV6-2 or TRBV6-3 and TRBJ2-5, with D maybe TRBD2 (6 bases). Trimming shortened V by 5 bases and J by 2 bases, and 12 bases separated the two germline ends. This CDR3 is 14 amino acids long. Germline CDR1 and CDR2: MNHEY and SVGEGT. This chain's CDR3 is CASSPSVEQETQYF. CDR3 bases: TGTGCCAGCAGTCCTAGCGTGGAGCAAGAGACCCAGTACTTC.

The chain couples TRBV7-2 to TRBJ1-2; D uncertain. This CDR3 is built from 13 residues. Trimming cost V 1 base and J 3 bases, with 6 bases left between them. Germline CDR1 is SGHTA and CDR2 is FQGNSA. CDR3 sequence (DNA): TGTGCCAGCAGCTTAGTTGAGCACTATGGCTACACCTTC. Protein sequence: CASSLVEHYGYTF.

A few counts support this clonotype. J is TRBJ2-5 and V is TRBV7-2, with 8 bases that match TRBD2. Germline loops: CDR1 SGHTA, CDR2 FQGNSA. There are 15 residues in the CDR3. V shed 3 bases and J 4 bases; nucleotides not matched to a gene: 7. The CDR3 spells CASSFTSGRGETQYF. In nucleotides, the CDR3 is TGTGCCAGCAGCTTCACTAGCGGAAGGGGAGAGACCCAGTACTTC.

This clonotype has just a few counts. V and J are TRBV20-1 and TRBJ2-7; D not resolved. The germline CDR1 and CDR2 sequences are DFQATT and SNEGSKA (reference sequence). The CDR3 runs 18 residues. Between the trimmed V and J ends, which lost 1 base and 1 base, there was a span of 23 bases. The CDR3 reads CSARAQDLSGGESYEQYF. DNA for the CDR3: TGCAGTGCTAGAGCCCAAGACCTCTCCGGTGGGGAATCCTACGAGCAGTACTTC.

The V gene is TRBV7-8, the J gene TRBJ2-1, with no clear D. Deletions cut 5 bases from V and 2 bases from J, with 10 bases between. CDR3 size: 14 residues. CDR1 and CDR2 from the germline V gene are SGHVS and FQNEAQ. The CDR3 coding sequence is TGTGCCAGCAGCCTCGCACGGACCTACAATGAGCAGTTCTTC. Its translation is CASSLARTYNEQFF.

This clonotype came up a few times. The chain recombines TRBV7-8 with TRBJ1-1; D gene uncertain. V was cut by 6 bases and J by 7 bases, with 15 bases left in between. The CDR3 loop spans 13 amino acids. CDR1 and CDR2 from the germline V gene are SGHVS and FQNEAQ. CDR3 sequence (DNA): TGTGCCAGCAGTCCCTCGGGGTTCAGTGAAGCTTTCTTT. Protein: CASSPSGFSEAFF.

This rearrangement joins TRBV6-5 to TRBJ1-2; perhaps TRBD1 as D (6 bases). The V and J ends lost 6 bases and 7 bases respectively, with 18 bases between them. CDR3 length equals 14 residues. Germline V CDR1 and CDR2: MNHEY, SVGAGI. The CDR3 loop reads CASRPSGRGFGYTF. The CDR3, as DNA: TGTGCCAGCAGACCAAGCGGCAGGGGCTTTGGCTACACCTTC.

The chain uses TRBV27 and TRBJ1-1; 8 bases align to TRBD1. The CDR3 is 17 amino acids. Losses at the gene ends were 3 bases for V and 0 bases for J; bases not matched to a gene: 9. The V gene's germline CDR1 is MNHEY and CDR2 SMNVEV (reference sequence). This chain's CDR3 is CASSFRQPGGLNTEAFF. The CDR3 nucleotides are TGTGCCAGCAGTTTTAGGCAACCAGGGGGCTTGAACACTGAAGCTTTCTTT.

The chain has TRBV25-1 and TRBJ1-4; weak D call: TRBD1 (5 bases). The CDR3 is made up of 17 amino acids. The V gene lost 2 bases and the J gene lost 0 bases, with 13 bases spanning the gap. Germline CDR1 and CDR2: MGHDK and SYGVNS. This CDR3 reads CASSEEGRTATNEKLFF. CDR3 coding DNA: TGTGCCAGCAGTGAAGAGGGACGCACTGCAACTAATGAAAAACTGTTTTTT.

This clonotype is deemed medium-sized. The chain couples TRBV12-3 or TRBV12-4 to TRBJ2-4; tentative D call: TRBD1 (5 bases). The CDR3 runs to 15 residues. The V gene lost 6 bases and the J gene lost 6 bases, with 18 bases spanning the gap. The chain's CDR3 is CASRGNDRVSNIQYF. The CDR3 DNA reads as TGTGCCAGCAGGGGTAATGACAGAGTCTCAAACATTCAGTACTTC.

The table lists this clonotype with a few counts. The V gene is TRBV7-6, the J gene TRBJ2-1; tentatively, D is TRBD1 or TRBD2 (5 bases each). Germline V gives CDR1 SGHVS, CDR2 FNYEAQ. V was pared by 5 bases and J by 6 bases, with 17 bases between. The CDR3 is 15 residues long. The CDR3 region has the DNA TGTGCCAGCAGCCGACGACAGAATCGGGGCAATGAGCAGTTCTTC. This codes for CASSRRQNRGNEQFF.

The genes are TRBV7-9 and TRBJ1-2; D gene ambiguous. CDR1 and CDR2 from the germline V gene are SEHNR and FQNEAQ (reference sequence). Trimming took 5 bases from V and 3 from J, leaving 10 bases between them. The CDR3 extends over 13 amino acids. CDR3 protein: CASSVLKDYGYTF. CDR3 nucleotide sequence: TGTGCCAGCAGCGTTCTAAAGGACTATGGCTACACCTTC.

This clonotype occurred a few times. V and J are TRBV7-2 and TRBJ2-3, with D perhaps assigned TRBD1 or TRBD2 (5 bases each). Germline V gene data show CDR1 as SGHTA and CDR2 as FQGNSA. The CDR3 has 12 residues. V was clipped by 5 bases and J by 7 bases, with 10 bases between them. The CDR3 sequence: CASSLGANTQYF. Here the CDR3 DNA reads TGTGCCAGCAGCCTCGGGGCAAATACGCAGTATTTT.

The genes are TRBV12-3 or TRBV12-4 and TRBJ2-5, with D possibly matching TRBD2 (6 bases). Trimming took 3 bases from V and 5 from J, leaving 16 bases between them. The CDR3 is 15 residues long. DNA for the CDR3: TGTGCCAGCAGTTTTTTCGGACTAAGGGAGGAGACCCAGTACTTC. This codes for CASSFFGLREETQYF.

V gene TRBV7-9 combines with J gene TRBJ2-2, with TRBD1 as a possible D gene (6 bases). V shed 4 bases and J shed 4 bases, with 19 bases lying between them. This CDR3 is built from 17 residues. From germline, CDR1 is SEHNR and CDR2 FQNEAQ (reference sequence). The CDR3 region has the DNA TGTGCCAGCAGCTCAACTGACAGGACGTGGAGCACCGGGGAGCTGTTTTTT. Its protein is CASSSTDRTWSTGELFF.